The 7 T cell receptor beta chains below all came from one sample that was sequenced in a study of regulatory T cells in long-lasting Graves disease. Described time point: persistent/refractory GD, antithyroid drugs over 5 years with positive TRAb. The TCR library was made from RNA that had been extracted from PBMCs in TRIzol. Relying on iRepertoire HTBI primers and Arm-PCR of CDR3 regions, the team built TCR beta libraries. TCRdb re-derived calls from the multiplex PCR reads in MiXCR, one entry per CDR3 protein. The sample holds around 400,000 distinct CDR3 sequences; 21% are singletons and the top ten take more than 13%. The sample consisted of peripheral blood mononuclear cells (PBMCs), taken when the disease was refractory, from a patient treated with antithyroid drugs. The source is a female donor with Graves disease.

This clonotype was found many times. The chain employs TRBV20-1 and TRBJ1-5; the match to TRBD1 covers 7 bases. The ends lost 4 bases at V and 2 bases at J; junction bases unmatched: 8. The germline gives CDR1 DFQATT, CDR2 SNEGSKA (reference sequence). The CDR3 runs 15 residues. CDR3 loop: CSANDRVSGNQPQHF. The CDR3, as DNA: TGCAGTGCTAATGACAGGGTCAGCGGCAATCAGCCCCAGCATTTT.

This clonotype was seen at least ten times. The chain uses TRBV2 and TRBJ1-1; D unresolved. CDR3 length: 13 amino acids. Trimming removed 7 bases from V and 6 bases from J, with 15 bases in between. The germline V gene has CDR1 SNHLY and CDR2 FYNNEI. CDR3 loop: CASTTRGEAEAFF. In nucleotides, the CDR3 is TGTGCCAGCACTACTCGTGGGGAGGCTGAAGCTTTCTTT.

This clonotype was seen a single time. CDR3 protein: CASSLVTGLAGQETQYF. The DNA of the CDR3 is TGTGCCAGCAGCTTGGTCACGGGACTAGCGGGACAAGAGACCCAGTACTTC. V and J are TRBV5-6 and TRBJ2-5; 13 bases line up with TRBD2. The CDR3 is 17 amino acids. Germline CDR1 SGHDT, CDR2 YYEEEE. J gave up 2 bases and V 0 bases, and 4 bases lay outside the gene matches.

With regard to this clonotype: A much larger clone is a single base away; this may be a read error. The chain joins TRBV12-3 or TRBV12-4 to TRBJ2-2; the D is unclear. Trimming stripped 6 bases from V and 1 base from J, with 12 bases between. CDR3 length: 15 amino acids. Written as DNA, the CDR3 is TGTGCCAGCAGCTTTCGGGCAGGGAACACCGGGGAGCTGTTTTTT. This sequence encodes CASSFRAGNTGELFF.

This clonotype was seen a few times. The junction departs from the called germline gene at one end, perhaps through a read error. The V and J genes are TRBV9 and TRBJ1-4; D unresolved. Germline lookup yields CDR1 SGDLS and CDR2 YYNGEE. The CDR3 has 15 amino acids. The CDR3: CANSVARGSGEKLFF. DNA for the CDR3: TGTGCCAACAGCGTAGCACGCGGGTCAGGTGAAAAACTGTTTTTT.

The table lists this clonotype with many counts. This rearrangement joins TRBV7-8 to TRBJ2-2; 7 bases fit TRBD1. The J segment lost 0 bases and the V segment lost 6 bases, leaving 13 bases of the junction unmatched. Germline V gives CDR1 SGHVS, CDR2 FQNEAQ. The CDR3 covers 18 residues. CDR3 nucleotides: TGTGCCAGCAGACCCAGAAGACAGGGCGCCGCGAACACCGGGGAGCTGTTTTTT. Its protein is CASRPRRQGAANTGELFF.

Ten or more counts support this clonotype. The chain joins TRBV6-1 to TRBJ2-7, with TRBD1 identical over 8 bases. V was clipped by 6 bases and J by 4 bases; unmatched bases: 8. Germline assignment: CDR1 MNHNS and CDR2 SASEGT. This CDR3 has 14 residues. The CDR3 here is CASSNRGATYEQYF. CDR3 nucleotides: TGTGCCAGCAGCAACAGGGGGGCCACTTACGAGCAGTACTTC.